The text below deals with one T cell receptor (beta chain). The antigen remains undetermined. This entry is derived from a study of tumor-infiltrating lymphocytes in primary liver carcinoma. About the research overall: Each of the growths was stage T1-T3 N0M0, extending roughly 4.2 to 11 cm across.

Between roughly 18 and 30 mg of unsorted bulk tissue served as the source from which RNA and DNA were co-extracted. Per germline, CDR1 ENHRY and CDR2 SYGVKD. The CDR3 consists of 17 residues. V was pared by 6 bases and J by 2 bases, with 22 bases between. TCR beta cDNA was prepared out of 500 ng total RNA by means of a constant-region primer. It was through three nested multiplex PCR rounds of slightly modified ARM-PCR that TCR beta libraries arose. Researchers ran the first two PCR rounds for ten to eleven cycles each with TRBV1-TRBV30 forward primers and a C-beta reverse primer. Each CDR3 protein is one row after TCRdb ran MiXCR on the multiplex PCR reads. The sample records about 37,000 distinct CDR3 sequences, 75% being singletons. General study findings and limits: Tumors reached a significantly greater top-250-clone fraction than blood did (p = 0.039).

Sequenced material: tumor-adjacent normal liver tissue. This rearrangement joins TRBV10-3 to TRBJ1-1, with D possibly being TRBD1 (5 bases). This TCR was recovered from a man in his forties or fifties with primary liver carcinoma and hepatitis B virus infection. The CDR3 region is CAIREPPGRAINTEAFF. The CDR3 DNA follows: TGTGCCATCAGAGAGCCTCCGGGACGGGCAATTAACACTGAAGCTTTCTTT.